This entry features one T cell receptor (beta chain) sequence. Its antigen is unknown. Method: immunoSEQ multiplex PCR; TCRdb's copy keeps in-frame clones and lacks some. This sample carries under 95,000 clones, around 90% of them seen once, and the ten largest clones take roughly 0.3%. This sample is part of a study of graft-versus-host responses after intestinal transplantation. Here the sequenced sample was unstimulated CD4+ T cells sorted from spleen or lymph node cells, taken before transplant. The sequence was collected from a human donor who was the organ donor for an intestinal transplant.

CDR3 in DNA: TGTGCCAGCAAGCCGCAGGGGGTCTCCTACGAGCAGTACTTC. Its translation is CASKPQGVSYEQYF. The chain links TRBV2 to TRBJ2-7; 7 nucleotides agree with TRBD1. CDR3 length: 14 residues. CDR1 SNHLY and CDR2 FYNNEI come from the germline V gene. V gave up 7 bases and J gave up 0 bases; unmatched junction bases: 6.